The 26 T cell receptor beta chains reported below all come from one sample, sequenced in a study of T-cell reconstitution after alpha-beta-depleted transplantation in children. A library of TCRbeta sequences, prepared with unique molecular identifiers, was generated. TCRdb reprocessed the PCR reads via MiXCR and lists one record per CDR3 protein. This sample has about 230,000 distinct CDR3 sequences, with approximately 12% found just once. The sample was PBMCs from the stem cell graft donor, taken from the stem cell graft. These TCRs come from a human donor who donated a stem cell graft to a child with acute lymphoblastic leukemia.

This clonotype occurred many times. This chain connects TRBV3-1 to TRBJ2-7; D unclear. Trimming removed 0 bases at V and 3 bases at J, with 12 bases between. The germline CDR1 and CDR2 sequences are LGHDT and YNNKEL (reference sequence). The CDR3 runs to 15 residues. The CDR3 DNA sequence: TGTGCCAGCAGCCAAGACCGCCGTTGGGTCTACGAGCAGTACTTC. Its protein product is CASSQDRRWVYEQYF.

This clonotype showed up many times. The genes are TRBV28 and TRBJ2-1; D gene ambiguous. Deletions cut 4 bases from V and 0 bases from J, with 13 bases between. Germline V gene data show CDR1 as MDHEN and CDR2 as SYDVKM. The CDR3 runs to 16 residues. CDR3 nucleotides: TGTGCCAGCAGTTCAATTGACTTGAGCTCCTACAATGAGCAGTTCTTC. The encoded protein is CASSSIDLSSYNEQFF.

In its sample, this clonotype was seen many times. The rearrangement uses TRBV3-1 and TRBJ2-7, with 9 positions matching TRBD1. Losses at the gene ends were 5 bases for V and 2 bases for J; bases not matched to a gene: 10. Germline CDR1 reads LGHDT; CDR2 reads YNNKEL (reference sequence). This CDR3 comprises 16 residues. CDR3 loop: CASSSHRGRAPYEQYF. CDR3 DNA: TGTGCCAGCAGCTCTCACAGGGGGCGCGCCCCCTACGAGCAGTACTTC.

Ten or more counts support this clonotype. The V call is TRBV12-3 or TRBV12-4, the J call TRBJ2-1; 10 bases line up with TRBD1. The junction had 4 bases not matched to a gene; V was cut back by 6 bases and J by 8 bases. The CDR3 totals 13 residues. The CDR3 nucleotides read TGTGCCAGCAGGGACAGGGGGAACTATGAGCAGTTCTTC. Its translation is CASRDRGNYEQFF.

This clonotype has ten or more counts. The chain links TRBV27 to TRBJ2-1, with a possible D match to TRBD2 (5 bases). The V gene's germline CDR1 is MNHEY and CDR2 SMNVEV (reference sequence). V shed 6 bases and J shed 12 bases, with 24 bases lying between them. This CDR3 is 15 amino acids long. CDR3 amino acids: CASRGNERTGKGQFF. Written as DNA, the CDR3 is TGTGCCAGCAGGGGAAACGAACGGACTGGGAAGGGGCAGTTCTTC.

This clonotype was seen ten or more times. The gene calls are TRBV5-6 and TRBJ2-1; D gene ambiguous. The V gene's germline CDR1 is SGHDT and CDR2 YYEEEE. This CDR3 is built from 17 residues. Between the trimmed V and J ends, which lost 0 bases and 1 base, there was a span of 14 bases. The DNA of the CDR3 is TGTGCCAGCAGCTTGGTCTCCCCGATTGGGTCCTACAATGAGCAGTTCTTC. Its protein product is CASSLVSPIGSYNEQFF.

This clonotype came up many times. CDR3 in DNA: TGTGCCAGCAGTTACTTTCTTACTGAAGCTTTCTTT. Amino acids: CASSYFLTEAFF. V gene TRBV6-2 or TRBV6-3 combines with J gene TRBJ1-1; D remains unclear. With 1 base removed from V and 5 bases from J, the gap between germline ends came to 5 bases. Germline V gene data show CDR1 as MNHEY and CDR2 as SVGEGT. The CDR3 spans 12 residues.

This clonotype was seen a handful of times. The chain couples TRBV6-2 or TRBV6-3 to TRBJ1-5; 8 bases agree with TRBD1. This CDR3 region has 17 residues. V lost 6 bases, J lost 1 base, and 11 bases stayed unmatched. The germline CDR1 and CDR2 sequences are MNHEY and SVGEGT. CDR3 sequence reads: CASRGDRWSLSNQPQHF. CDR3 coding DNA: TGTGCCAGCAGGGGGGACAGGTGGTCCTTAAGCAATCAGCCCCAGCATTTT.

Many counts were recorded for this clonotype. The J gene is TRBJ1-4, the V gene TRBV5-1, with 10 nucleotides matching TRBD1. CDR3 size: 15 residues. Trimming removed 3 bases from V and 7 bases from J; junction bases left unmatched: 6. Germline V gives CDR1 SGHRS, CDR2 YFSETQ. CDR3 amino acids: CASSSLTGGGEKLFF. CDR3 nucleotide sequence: TGCGCCAGCAGCTCCCTGACAGGGGGCGGTGAAAAACTGTTTTTT.

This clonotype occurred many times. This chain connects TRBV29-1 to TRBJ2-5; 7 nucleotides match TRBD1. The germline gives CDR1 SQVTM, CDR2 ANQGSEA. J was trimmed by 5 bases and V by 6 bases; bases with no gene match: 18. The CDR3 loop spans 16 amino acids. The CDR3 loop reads CSVDFAYDREGETQYF. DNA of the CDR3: TGCAGCGTGGACTTCGCTTACGACAGGGAAGGGGAGACCCAGTACTTC. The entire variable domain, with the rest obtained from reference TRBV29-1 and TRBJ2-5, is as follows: SAVISQKPSRDICQRGTSLTIQCQVDSQVTMMFWYRQQPGQSLTLIATANQGSEATYESGFVIDKFPISRPNLTFSTLTVSNMSPEDSSIYLCSVDFAYDREGETQYFGPGTRLLVL.

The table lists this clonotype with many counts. The chain's CDR3 is CATSSDRGGDQPQHF. The CDR3 DNA is TGTGCCACCAGCAGCGACAGGGGCGGGGATCAGCCCCAGCATTTT. The chain carries TRBV15 and TRBJ1-5; 8 bases map to TRBD1. Germline CDR1 and CDR2: LNHNV and YYDKDF (reference sequence). Trimming took 3 bases from V and 5 from J; bases not matched to a gene: 6. The CDR3 contains 15 residues.

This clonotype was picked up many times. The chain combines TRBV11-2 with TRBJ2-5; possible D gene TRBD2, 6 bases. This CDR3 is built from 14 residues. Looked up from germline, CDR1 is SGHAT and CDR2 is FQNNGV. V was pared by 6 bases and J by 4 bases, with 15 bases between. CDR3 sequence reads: CASSYVGGGETQYF. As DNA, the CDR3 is TGTGCCAGCAGTTACGTCGGGGGTGGAGAGACCCAGTACTTC.

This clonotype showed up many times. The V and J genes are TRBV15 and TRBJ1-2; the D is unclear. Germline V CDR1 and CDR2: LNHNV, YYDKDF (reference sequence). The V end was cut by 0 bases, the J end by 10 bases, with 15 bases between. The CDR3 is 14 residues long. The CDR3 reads CATSRDTGVRYYTF. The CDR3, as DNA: TGTGCCACCAGCAGAGATACGGGCGTAAGGTACTACACCTTC.

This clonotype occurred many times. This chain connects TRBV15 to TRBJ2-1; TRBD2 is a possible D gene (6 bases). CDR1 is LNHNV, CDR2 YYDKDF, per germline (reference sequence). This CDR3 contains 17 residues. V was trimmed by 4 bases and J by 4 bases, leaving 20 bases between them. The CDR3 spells CATSKESTGGAYNEQFF. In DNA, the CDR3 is TGTGCCACCAGCAAGGAAAGTACCGGGGGAGCTTACAATGAGCAGTTCTTC.

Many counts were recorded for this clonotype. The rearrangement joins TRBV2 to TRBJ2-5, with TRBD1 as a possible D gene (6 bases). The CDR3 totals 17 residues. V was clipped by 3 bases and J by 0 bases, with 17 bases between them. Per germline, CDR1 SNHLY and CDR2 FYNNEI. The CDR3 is CASSEKGMTGNQETQYF. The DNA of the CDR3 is TGTGCCAGCAGTGAGAAGGGAATGACAGGCAACCAAGAGACCCAGTACTTC.

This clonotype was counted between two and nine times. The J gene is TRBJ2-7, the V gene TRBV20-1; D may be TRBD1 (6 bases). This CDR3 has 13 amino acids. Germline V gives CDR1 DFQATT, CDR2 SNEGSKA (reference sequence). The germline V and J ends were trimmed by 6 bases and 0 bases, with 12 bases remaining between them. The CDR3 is CSAPDRNSYEQYF. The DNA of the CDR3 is TGCAGTGCCCCGGACAGAAACTCCTACGAGCAGTACTTC.

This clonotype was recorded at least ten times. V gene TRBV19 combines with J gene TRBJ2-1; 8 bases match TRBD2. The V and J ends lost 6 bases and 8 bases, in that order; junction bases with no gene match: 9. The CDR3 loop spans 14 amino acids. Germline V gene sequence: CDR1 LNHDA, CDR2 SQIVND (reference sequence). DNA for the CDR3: TGTGCCAGTAGGGGGCTAGCGGGCTTCGATGAGCAGTTCTTC. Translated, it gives CASRGLAGFDEQFF.

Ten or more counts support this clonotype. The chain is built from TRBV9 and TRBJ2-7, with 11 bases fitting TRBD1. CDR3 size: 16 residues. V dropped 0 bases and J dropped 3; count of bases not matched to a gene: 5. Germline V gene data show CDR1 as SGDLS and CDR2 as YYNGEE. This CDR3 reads CASSVDGGTGGYEQYF. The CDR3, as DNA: TGTGCCAGCAGCGTAGACGGGGGGACAGGGGGCTACGAGCAGTACTTC.

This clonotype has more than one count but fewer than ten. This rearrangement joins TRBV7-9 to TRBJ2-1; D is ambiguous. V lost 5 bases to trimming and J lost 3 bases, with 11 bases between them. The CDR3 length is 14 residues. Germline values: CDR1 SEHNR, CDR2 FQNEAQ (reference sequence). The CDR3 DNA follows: TGTGCCAGCAGCCCTAGGGCGGTCTACAATGAGCAGTTCTTC. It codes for CASSPRAVYNEQFF. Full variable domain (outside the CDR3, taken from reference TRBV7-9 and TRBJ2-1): DTGVSQNPRHKITKRGQNVTFRCDPISEHNRLYWYRQTLGQGPEFLTYFQNEAQLEKSRLLSDRFSAERPKGSFSTLEIQRTEQGDSAMYLCASSPRAVYNEQFFGPGTRLTVL.

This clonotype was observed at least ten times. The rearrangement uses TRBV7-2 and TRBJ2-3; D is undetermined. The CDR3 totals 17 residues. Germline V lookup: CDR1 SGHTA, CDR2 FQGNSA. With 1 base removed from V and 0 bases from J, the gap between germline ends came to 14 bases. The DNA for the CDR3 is TGTGCCAGCAGCTTAGTATCGGGCACCCTAAGCACAGATACGCAGTATTTT. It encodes CASSLVSGTLSTDTQYF.

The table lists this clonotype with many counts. The CDR3 sequence is CASSLLPSGGGRTDTQYF. DNA for the CDR3: TGTGCCAGCAGCTTACTGCCTAGCGGGGGAGGTCGCACAGATACGCAGTATTTT. The J gene is TRBJ2-3, the V gene TRBV11-2, with 10 bases aligning to TRBD2. V gave up 2 bases and J gave up 1 base; unmatched junction bases: 9. The germline CDR1 and CDR2 sequences are SGHAT and FQNNGV. The CDR3 is 18 residues long.

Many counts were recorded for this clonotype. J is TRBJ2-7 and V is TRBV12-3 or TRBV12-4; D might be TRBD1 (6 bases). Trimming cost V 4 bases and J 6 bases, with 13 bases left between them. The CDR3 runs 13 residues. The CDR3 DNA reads TGTGCCAGCAGTTCGGACAGACGAGCCGAGCAGTACTTC. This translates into CASSSDRRAEQYF.

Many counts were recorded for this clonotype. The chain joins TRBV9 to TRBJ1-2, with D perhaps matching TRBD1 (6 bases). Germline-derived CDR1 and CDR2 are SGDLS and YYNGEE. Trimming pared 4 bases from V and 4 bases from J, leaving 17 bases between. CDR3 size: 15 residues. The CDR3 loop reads CASSPAEGGPYGYTF. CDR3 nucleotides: TGTGCCAGCAGCCCGGCGGAGGGGGGACCCTATGGCTACACCTTC.

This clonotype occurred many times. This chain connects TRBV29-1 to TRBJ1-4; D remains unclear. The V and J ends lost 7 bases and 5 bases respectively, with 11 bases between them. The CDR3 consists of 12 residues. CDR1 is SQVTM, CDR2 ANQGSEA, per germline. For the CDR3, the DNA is TGCAGCGCCGTAGACTTGAATGAAAAACTGTTTTTT. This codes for CSAVDLNEKLFF.

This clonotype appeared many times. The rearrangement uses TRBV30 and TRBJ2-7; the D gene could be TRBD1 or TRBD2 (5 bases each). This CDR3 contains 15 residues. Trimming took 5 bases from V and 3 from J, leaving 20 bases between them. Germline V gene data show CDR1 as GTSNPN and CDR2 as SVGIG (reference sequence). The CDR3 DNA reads TGTGCCTGGTCGTTTGGGACCTTGAATGACTACGAGCAGTACTTC. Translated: CAWSFGTLNDYEQYF.

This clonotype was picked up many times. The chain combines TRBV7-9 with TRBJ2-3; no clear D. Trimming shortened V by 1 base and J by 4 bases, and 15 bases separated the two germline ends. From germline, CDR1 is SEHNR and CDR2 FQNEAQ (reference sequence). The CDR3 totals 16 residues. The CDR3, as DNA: TGTGCCAGCAGCTTAGAGACAAATTATTTAGCAGATACGCAGTATTTT. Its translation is CASSLETNYLADTQYF. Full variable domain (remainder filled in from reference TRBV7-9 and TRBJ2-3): DTGVSQNPRHKITKRGQNVTFRCDPISEHNRLYWYRQTLGQGPEFLTYFQNEAQLEKSRLLSDRFSAERPKGSFSTLEIQRTEQGDSAMYLCASSLETNYLADTQYFGPGTRLTVL.